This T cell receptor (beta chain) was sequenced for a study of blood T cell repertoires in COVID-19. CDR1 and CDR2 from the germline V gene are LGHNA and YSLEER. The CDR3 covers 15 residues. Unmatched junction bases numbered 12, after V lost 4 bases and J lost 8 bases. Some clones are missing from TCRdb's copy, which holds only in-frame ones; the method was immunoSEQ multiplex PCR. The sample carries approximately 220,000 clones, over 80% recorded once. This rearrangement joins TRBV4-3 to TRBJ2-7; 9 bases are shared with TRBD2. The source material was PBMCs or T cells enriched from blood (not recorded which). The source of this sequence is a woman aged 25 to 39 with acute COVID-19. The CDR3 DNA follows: TGCGCCAGCAGCCGTCTCCGGGGACTAGCAATTAAGCAGTACTTC. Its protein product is CASSRLRGLAIKQYF.